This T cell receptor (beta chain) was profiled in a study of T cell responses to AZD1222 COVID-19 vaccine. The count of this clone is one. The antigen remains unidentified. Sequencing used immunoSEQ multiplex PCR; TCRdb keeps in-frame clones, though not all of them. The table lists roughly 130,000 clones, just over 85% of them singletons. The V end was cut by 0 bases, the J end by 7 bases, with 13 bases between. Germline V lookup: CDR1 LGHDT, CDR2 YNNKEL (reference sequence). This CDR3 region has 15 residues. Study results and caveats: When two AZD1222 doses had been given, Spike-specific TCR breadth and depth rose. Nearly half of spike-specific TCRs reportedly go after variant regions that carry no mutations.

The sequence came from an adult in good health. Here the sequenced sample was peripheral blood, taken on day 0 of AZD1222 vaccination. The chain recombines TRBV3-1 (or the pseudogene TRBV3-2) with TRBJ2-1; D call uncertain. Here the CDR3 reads CASSQDAVLVNEQFF. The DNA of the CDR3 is TGTGCCAGCAGCCAAGATGCGGTTTTAGTAAATGAGCAGTTCTTC.